This is a list of T cell receptor beta chains from one sample in a study of CD8 T cells in ankylosing spondylitis. MiXCR was run by TCRdb on the 5' RACE reads, yielding one entry per CDR3 protein. The sample shows some 140,000 distinct CDR3 sequences, approximately 17% of them seen only once. Sequencing was done on a sample of blood, either unsorted or a sorted T cell fraction (not recorded which). The source is a male donor with ankylosing spondylitis. CDR3s leave out the opening cysteine and the closing phenylalanine or tryptophan.

>TRBJ2-2|TRBV5-7
ASGPGLGTGELF
>TRBJ1-1|TRBV29-1
SVDGRQSNTEAF
>TRBJ1-4|TRBV10-3
AISEGGVELF
>TRBJ2-1|TRBV4-1
ASSQRDYNEQF
>TRBJ2-7|TRBV13
ASSAESYEQY
>TRBJ2-7|TRBV29-1
SVGGGQFYEQY
>TRBJ1-1|TRBV29-1
SVADRVNTEAF
>TRBJ2-5|TRBV7-9
ASSWGPQEKETQY
>TRBJ2-2|TRBV11-2
ASSLDLGELF
>TRBJ1-5|TRBV15
ATSSSGKNQPQH
>TRBJ2-5|TRBV7-9
ASSIPSTDQETQY
>TRBJ1-6|TRBV19
ASSTTWIESPLH
>TRBJ2-1|TRBV24-1
ATSDQDSLSYNEQF
>TRBJ2-7|TRBV4-1
ASSQEGSLGTYEQY
>TRBJ1-4|TRBV7-9
ASRPRTPGTGDEKLF
>TRBJ2-3|TRBV18
ASSAPGQGTDTQY
>TRBJ1-5|TRBV5-5
ASSIGRGLGGLNQPQH
>TRBJ2-4|TRBV4-1
ASSQEWGRGIGNIQY
>TRBJ2-7|TRBV29-1
SVELDGTYEQY
>TRBJ2-7|TRBV5-5
ASSLSTEQY
>TRBJ1-2|TRBV18
ASSALGQGDSYGYT
>TRBJ2-1|TRBV4-1
ASSQGDGKQF
>TRBJ1-4|TRBV2
ASSAKFNEKLF
>TRBJ2-2|TRBV5-1
ASSLAVAGEWSGELF
>TRBJ1-1|TRBV4-1
ASGRDRLGTEAF
>TRBJ2-1|TRBV12-3/TRBV12-4
ASNEQGSYNEQF
>TRBJ2-3|TRBV20-1
SAEGVAGGTDTQY
>TRBJ2-5|TRBV28
ASSVDERDGRETQY
>TRBJ2-2|TRBV28
ASSHTWTGELF
>TRBJ2-1|TRBV5-1
ASSLDVSNEQF
>TRBJ1-2|TRBV7-3
ASSPDATSGSYGYT
>TRBJ1-2|TRBV4-1
ASSHGAGEPNYGYT
>TRBJ1-1|TRBV5-1
ASSLGLGEGAF
>TRBJ2-6|TRBV7-2
ASSTRDEAKGANVLT
>TRBJ1-5|TRBV6-1
ATPKGFNQPQH
>TRBJ2-1|TRBV12-3/TRBV12-4
ASSPTRIYNEQF
>TRBJ2-2|TRBV27
ASSQGAGTGELF
>TRBJ2-2|TRBV30
AWSVRQEGNTGELF
>TRBJ2-5|TRBV9
ASSESHAGTSGSETQY
>TRBJ2-1|TRBV27
ASSLRDTYYNEQF
>TRBJ2-2|TRBV27
ASMDRGHHGELF
>TRBJ1-1|TRBV4-2
ASSQVFSALNTEAF
>TRBJ2-1|TRBV6-5
ASSYFSGSLDNEQF
>TRBJ1-1|TRBV20-1
SVPGQGWGTEAF
>TRBJ1-1|TRBV9
ASSPPPDSTEAF
>TRBJ1-2|TRBV30
AWSSPVGWIRGYT
>TRBJ2-1|TRBV7-9
ASQSAAGAPYNEQF
>TRBJ2-1|TRBV11-2
ASFARGGEQF
>TRBJ2-1|TRBV10-3
AISDRGVPYNEQF
>TRBJ1-2|TRBV27
ATGGNYGYT
>TRBJ2-5|TRBV9
ASSVGRREETQY
>TRBJ2-1|TRBV9
ASSSPGSSHEQF
>TRBJ2-3|TRBV20-1
SALPGTGHTDTQY